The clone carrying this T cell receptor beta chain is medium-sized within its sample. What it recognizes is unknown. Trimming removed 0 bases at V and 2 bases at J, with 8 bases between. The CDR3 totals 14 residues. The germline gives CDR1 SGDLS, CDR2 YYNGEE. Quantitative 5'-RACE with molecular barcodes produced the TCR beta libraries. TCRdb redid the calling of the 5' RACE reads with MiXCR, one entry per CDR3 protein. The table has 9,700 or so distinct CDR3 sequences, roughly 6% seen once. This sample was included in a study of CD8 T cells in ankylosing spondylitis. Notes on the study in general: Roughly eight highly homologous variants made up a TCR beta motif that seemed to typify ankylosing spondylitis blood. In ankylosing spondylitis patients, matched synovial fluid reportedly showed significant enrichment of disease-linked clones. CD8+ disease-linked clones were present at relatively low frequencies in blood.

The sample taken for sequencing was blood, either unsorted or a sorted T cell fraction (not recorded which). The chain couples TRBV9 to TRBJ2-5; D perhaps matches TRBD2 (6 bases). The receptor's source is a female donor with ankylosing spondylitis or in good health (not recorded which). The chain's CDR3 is CASSVDGGQETQYF. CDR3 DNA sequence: TGTGCCAGCAGCGTAGACGGAGGGCAAGAGACCCAGTACTTC.